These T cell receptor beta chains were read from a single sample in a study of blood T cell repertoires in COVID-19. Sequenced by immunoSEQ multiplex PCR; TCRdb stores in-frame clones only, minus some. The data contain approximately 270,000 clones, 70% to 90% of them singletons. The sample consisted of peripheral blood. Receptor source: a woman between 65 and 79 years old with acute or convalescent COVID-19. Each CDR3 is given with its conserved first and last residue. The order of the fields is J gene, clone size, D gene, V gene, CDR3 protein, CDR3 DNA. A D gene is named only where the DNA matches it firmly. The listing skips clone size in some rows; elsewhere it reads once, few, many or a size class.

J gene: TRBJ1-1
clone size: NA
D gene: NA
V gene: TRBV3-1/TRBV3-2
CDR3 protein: CASSQPVGQSGNTEAFF
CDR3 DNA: TGTGCCAGCAGCCAACCAGTTGGGCAGTCTGGGAACACTGAAGCTTTCTTT

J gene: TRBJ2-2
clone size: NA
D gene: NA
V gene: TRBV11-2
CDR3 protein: CASTKFTVITGELFF
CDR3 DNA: TGTGCCAGCACCAAATTCACAGTTATCACCGGGGAGCTGTTTTTT

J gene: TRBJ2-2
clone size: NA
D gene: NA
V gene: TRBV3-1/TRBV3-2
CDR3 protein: CASSQRDTGELFF
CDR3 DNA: TGTGCCAGCAGCCAACGGGATACCGGGGAGCTGTTTTTT

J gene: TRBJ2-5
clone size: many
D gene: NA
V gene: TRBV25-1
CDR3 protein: CASSEFGWSGWGEETQYF
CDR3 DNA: TGTGCCAGCAGTGAATTTGGGTGGTCTGGGTGGGGAGAAGAGACCCAGTACTTC

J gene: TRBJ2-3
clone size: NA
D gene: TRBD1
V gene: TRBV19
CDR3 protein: CASSAPGQVRATDTQYF
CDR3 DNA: TGTGCCAGTAGTGCACCGGGACAGGTAAGGGCCACAGATACGCAGTATTTT

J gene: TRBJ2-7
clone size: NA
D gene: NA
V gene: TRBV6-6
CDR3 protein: CASSYRDYEQYF
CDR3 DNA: TGTGCCAGCAGTTACCGGGATTACGAGCAGTACTTC

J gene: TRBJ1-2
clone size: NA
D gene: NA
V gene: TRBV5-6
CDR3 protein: CASSRQAGGNYGYTF
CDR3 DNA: TGTGCCAGCAGCAGACAGGCAGGCGGCAACTATGGCTACACCTTC

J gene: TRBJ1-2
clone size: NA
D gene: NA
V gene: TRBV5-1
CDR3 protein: CASSPAQGGEGYTF
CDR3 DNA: TGCGCCAGCAGCCCTGCTCAGGGAGGGGAAGGCTACACCTTC

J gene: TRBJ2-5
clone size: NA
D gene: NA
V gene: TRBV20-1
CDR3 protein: CSAVSRGTQYF
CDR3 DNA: TGCAGTGCCGTATCTAGGGGGACCCAGTACTTC

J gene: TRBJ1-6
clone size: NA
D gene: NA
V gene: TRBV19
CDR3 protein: CASSIAANSSPLHF
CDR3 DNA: TGTGCCAGTAGTATAGCCGCCAATAGTTCACCCCTCCACTTT

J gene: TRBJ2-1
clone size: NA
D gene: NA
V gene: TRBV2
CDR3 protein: CASSDRGSYNEQFF
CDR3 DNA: TGTGCCAGCAGTGATCGAGGGTCCTACAATGAGCAGTTCTTC

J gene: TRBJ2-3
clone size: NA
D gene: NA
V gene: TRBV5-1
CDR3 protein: CASSATGIDTQYF
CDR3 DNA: TGCGCCAGCAGCGCAACGGGGATAGATACGCAGTATTTT

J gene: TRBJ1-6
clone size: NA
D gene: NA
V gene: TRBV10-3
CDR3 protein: CAIRGDNNSPLHF
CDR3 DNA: TGTGCCATCCGGGGGGACAATAATTCACCCCTCCACTTT

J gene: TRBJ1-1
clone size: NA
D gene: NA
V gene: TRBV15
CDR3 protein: CATSFWNTEAFF
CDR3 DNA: TGTGCCACCAGCTTCTGGAACACTGAAGCTTTCTTT

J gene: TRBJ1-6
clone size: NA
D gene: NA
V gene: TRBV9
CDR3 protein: CASSRGSNSPLHF
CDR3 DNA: TGTGCCAGCAGTCGGGGTAGCAATTCACCCCTCCACTTT

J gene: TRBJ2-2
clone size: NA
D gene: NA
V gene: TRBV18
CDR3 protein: CASSLSWQLEELFF
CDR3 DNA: TGTGCCAGCTCACTTTCTTGGCAGCTAGAGGAGCTGTTTTTT

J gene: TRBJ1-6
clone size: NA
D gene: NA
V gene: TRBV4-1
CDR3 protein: CASSPKVEGNSPLHF
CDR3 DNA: TGCGCCAGCAGCCCAAAGGTGGAGGGGAATTCACCCCTCCACTTT

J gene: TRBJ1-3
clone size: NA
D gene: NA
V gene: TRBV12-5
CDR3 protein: CASGLPPRGRDSGNTIYF
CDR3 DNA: TGTGCTAGTGGCCTCCCGCCTCGGGGAAGGGACTCTGGAAACACCATATATTTT

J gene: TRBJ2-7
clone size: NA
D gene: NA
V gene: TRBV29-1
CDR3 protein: CSVGGPGTSGEQYF
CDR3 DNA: TGCAGCGTTGGAGGGCCCGGAACCTCGGGCGAGCAGTACTTC

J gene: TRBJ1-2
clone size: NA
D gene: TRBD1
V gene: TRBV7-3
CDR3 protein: CASSLDREYGYTF
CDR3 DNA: TGTGCCAGCAGCTTGGACAGGGAATATGGCTACACCTTC

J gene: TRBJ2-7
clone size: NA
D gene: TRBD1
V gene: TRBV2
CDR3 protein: CASRGTAEQYF
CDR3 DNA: TGTGCCAGCAGAGGGACAGCCGAGCAGTACTTC

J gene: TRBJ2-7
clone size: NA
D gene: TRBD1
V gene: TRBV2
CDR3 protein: CATSPDRDSFYEQYF
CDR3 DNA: TGTGCCACCTCCCCGGATAGGGACAGTTTCTACGAGCAGTACTTC

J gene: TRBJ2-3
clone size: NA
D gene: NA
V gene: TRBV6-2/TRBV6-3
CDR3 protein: CASSSTTGRGTDTQYF
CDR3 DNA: TGTGCCAGCAGTTCAACGACGGGTCGGGGCACAGATACGCAGTATTTT

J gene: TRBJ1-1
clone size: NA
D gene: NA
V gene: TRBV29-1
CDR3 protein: CSVEAGIAFF
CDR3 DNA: TGCAGCGTCGAAGCAGGGATAGCTTTCTTT

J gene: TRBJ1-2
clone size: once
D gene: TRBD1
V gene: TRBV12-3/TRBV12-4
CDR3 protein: CASTGTGGGYTF
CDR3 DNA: TGTGCCAGCACCGGGACAGGGGGTGGCTACACCTTC

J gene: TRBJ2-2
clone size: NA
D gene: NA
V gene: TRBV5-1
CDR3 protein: CASSLGEGGELFF
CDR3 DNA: TGCGCCAGCAGCTTGGGAGAGGGCGGGGAGCTGTTTTTT

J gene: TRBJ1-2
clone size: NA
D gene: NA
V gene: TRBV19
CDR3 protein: CASSIGAGEYGYTF
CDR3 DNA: TGTGCCAGTAGTATAGGGGCAGGGGAATACGGCTACACCTTC

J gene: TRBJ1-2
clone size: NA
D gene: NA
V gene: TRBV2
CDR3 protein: CASSEASTRRGYGYTF
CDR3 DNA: TGTGCCAGCAGTGAAGCTTCGACAAGACGGGGCTATGGCTACACCTTC

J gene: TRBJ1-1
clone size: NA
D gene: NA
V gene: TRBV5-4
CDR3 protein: CASSPWTATNTEAFF
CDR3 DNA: TGTGCCAGCAGCCCCTGGACAGCGACGAACACTGAAGCTTTCTTT

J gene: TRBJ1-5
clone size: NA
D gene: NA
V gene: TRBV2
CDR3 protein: CASSESSQPQHF
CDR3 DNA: TGTGCCAGCAGTGAGTCTAGTCAGCCCCAGCATTTT

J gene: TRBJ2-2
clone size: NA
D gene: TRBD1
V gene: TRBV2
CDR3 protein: CASSAGQGLDTGELFF
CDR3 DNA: TGTGCCAGCAGTGCCGGACAGGGCCTAGACACCGGGGAGCTGTTTTTT

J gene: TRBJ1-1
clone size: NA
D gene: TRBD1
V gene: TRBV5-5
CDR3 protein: CASSSTGVKTEAFF
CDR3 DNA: TGTGCCAGCAGCTCGACAGGGGTGAAGACTGAAGCTTTCTTT

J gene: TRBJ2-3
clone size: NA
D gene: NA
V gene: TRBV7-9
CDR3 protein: CASSFKSVDTQYF
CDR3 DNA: TGTGCCAGCAGCTTTAAGAGTGTAGATACGCAGTATTTT

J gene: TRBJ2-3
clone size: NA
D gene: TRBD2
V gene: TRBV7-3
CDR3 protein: CASSLTTSGDTQYF
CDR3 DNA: TGTGCCAGCAGCTTAACGACTAGCGGAGATACGCAGTATTTT

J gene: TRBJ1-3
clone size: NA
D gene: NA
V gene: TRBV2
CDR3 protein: CASSPTPGDLYF
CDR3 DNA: TGTGCCAGCAGTCCGACCCCCGGGGACTTATATTTT

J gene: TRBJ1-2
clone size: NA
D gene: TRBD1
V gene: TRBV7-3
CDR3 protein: CASSPDRVGGYTF
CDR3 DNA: TGTGCCAGCAGCCCCGACAGGGTAGGCGGCTACACCTTC

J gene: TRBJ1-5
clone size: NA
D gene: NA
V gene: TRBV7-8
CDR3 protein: CASSSMGLNLNQPQHF
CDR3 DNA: TGTGCCAGCAGCTCAATGGGACTGAATCTTAATCAGCCCCAGCATTTT

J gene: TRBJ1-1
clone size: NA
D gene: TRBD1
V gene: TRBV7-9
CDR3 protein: CASSPKRTGVWNTEAFF
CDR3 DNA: TGTGCCAGCAGCCCGAAAAGGACAGGGGTATGGAACACTGAAGCTTTCTTT

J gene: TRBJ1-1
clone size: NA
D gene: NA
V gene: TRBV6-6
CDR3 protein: CASSPRGGRGTEAFF
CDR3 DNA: TGTGCCAGCAGTCCCCGGGGAGGTCGGGGTACTGAAGCTTTCTTT

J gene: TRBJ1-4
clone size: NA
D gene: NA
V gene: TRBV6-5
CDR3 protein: CASSYSAGRSGKLFF
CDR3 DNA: TGTGCCAGCAGTTACTCGGCAGGGCGGAGTGGAAAACTGTTTTTT

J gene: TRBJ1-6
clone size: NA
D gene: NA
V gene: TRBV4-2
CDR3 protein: CASSHGEAMRNSPLHF
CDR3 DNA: TGTGCCAGCAGCCACGGGGAGGCGATGCGTAATTCACCCCTCCACTTT

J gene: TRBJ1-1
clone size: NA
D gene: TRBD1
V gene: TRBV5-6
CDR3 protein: CASSLAYRGRAEAFF
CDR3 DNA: TGTGCCAGCAGCTTGGCTTACAGGGGCCGCGCTGAAGCTTTCTTT

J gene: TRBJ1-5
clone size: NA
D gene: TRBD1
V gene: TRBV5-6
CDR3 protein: CASSLGGQGLRPQHF
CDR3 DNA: TGTGCCAGCAGCTTGGGGGGACAGGGCTTGAGGCCCCAGCATTTT

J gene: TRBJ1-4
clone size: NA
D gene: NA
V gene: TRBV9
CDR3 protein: CASTRGAANEKLFF
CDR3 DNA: TGTGCCAGCACCCGAGGTGCAGCTAATGAAAAACTGTTTTTT